A selection of T cell receptor beta chains follows, all from one sample in a study of post-analysis software for immune sequencing data. TCRdb used MiXCR to reprocess the PCR reads, holding one entry per CDR3 protein. Here the sample spans 750,000 to 900,000 distinct CDR3 sequences, around 45% being singletons. The sequencing sample was made of blood. The source is a girl between 10 and 17 years old with multiple sclerosis. CDR3s include the opening cysteine and the closing phenylalanine or tryptophan. Fields, in order: D gene, clone size, J gene, V gene, CDR3 DNA, CDR3 protein. The D gene is left open where the match is weak. Size values are once, few and many counts, or a class for expanded clones, and some rows have none.

TRBD1,NA,TRBJ1-1,TRBV15,TGTGCCACCAGCAGAGATGAACAGGGGCGGGGGACTGAAGCTTTCTTT,CATSRDEQGRGTEAFF
TRBD2,once,TRBJ2-1,TRBV9,TGTGCCAGCAGCGTAGCTCCGGGGGGACGCAATGAGCAGTTCTTC,CASSVAPGGRNEQFF
TRBD1,NA,TRBJ2-7,TRBV20-1,TGCAGTGCTAGAGGTGGACCGGGACAGTACTCCTACGAGCAGTACTTC,CSARGGPGQYSYEQYF
TRBD1,NA,TRBJ2-7,TRBV29-1,TGCAGCGTTGGGGACAGGGACCACGAGCAGTACTTC,CSVGDRDHEQYF
NA,NA,TRBJ2-4,TRBV5-1,TGCGCCAGCAGCTTGGACGGCTACGAGCGGTACTTC,CASSLDGYERYF
NA,few,TRBJ2-7,TRBV29-1,TGCAGCGTACGGGACGGTACCTACTACGAGCAGTACTTC,CSVRDGTYYEQYF
TRBD2,NA,TRBJ2-1,TRBV29-1,TGCAGCGTTGACTACCGGGACTACCTTGCTGGCGATGAGCAGTTCTTC,CSVDYRDYLAGDEQFF
NA,few,TRBJ2-5,TRBV11-2,TGTGCCAGCAGCTCCTATAACAGGGGAGGGGAGACCCAGTACTTC,CASSSYNRGGETQYF
TRBD1,NA,TRBJ1-2,TRBV7-8,TGTGCCAGCAGCTTAGTGGGACAGGGGGCGGGCGGCTACACCTTC,CASSLVGQGAGGYTF
TRBD2,few,TRBJ2-3,TRBV7-3,TGTGCCAGCAGCTTAAATCCCACTAGCGGGGCCCGAGATACGCAGTATTTT,CASSLNPTSGARDTQYF
TRBD2,NA,TRBJ2-1,TRBV20-1,TGCAGTGCAAACTCCCACGCGCGGGAGCGCCTCTACAATGAGCAGTTCTTC,CSANSHARERLYNEQFF
TRBD2,few,TRBJ2-7,TRBV28,TGTGCCAGCGAGAGGGGACTCATTGAGCGGGAGGGCCGATACGAGCAGTACTTC,CASERGLIEREGRYEQYF
NA,NA,TRBJ1-2,TRBV20-1,TGCAGTCCTCAGGACCATAACTATGGCTACACCTTC,CSPQDHNYGYTF
TRBD2,NA,TRBJ2-5,TRBV29-1,TGCAGCGTTGAAGATACTAGCGGGAGTATTGAGCAGTACTTC,CSVEDTSGSIEQYF
TRBD2,NA,TRBJ2-6,TRBV6-1,TGTGCCAGCAGCCGGAGACTAGCGGAAAACTCTGGGGCCAACGTCCTGACTTTC,CASSRRLAENSGANVLTF
TRBD2,NA,TRBJ2-4,TRBV30,TGTGCCTGGAGTGTGACTAGCGGGAGCATTGAGCAGTACTTC,CAWSVTSGSIEQYF
NA,NA,TRBJ2-3,TRBV18,TGTGCCAGCTCACCACCCGGGACTCCTGATACGCAGTATTTT,CASSPPGTPDTQYF
NA,few,TRBJ2-7,TRBV25-1,TGTGCCAGCAACGGACAACACTCCTACGAGCAGTACTTC,CASNGQHSYEQYF
NA,few,TRBJ2-1,TRBV4-2,TGTGCCAGCAGGTGGACGGACACCAATGAGCAGTTCTTC,CASRWTDTNEQFF
NA,few,TRBJ2-1,TRBV7-9,TGTGCCAGCAGCCGCATGGACCTAGCGCTTCACAATGAGCAGTTCTTC,CASSRMDLALHNEQFF
NA,NA,TRBJ2-1,TRBV7-9,TGTGCCAGCAGCTTAGCGCGGGATGAGCAGTTCTTC,CASSLARDEQFF
TRBD2,NA,TRBJ2-7,TRBV12-3/TRBV12-4,TGTGCCAGCAGCGGACTAGCGCACTACGAGCAGTACTTC,CASSGLAHYEQYF
TRBD1,once,TRBJ2-3,TRBV24-1,TGTGCCACCAGTGACGACAGGGCTAGCACAGATACGCAGTATTTT,CATSDDRASTDTQYF